This TCR beta chain was sequenced during a study of relationships among human T cell subsets. Findings of the study overall: Two pan T samples, processed alongside pan B cells, lack T cell counts. Th1, Th2 and regulatory T cells shared many CDR3 sequences.

Concerning this clonotype itself: What it recognizes is unknown.

The T cell receptor alpha and beta CDR3 regions were amplified from mRNA by semiquantitative ARM-PCR. Exponential amplification used communal superprimers after tagged nested gene-specific primers in ARM-PCR. A single record per CDR3 protein comes from TCRdb applying MiXCR to the multiplex PCR reads. This table holds fewer than 18,000 distinct CDR3 sequences, 62% found once. This CDR3 is 18 amino acids long. Germline CDR1 and CDR2: LNHDA and SQIVND (reference sequence). V gave up 2 bases and J gave up 0 bases; unmatched junction bases: 10. The sample was total T cells sorted from blood. The chain recombines TRBV19 with TRBJ2-7, with 10 bases matching TRBD2. The receptor was derived from a man aged 40-55 years in good health. The CDR3 nucleotides read TGTGCCAGTAGTATAACGGGAGGACTAGCGGAAGCCTCCTACGAGCAGTACTTC. Translation gives CASSITGGLAEASYEQYF.